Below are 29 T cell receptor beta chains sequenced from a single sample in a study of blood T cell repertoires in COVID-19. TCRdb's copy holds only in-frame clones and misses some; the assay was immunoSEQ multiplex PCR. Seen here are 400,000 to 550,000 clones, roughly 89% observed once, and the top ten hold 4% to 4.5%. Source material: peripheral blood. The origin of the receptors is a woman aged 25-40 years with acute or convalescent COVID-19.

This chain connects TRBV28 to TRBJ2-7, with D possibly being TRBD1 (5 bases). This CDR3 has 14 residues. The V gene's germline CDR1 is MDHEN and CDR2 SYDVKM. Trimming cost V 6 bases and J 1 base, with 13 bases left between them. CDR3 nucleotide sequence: TGTGCCAGCAGGGCAGGGTTTGGATCCTACGAGCAGTACTTC. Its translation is CASRAGFGSYEQYF.

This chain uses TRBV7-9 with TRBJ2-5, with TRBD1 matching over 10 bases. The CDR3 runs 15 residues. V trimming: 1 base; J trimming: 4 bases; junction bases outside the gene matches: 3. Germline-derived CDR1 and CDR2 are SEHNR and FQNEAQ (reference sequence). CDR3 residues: CASSLGTGGGETQYF. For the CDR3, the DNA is TGTGCCAGCAGCTTAGGGACAGGGGGAGGAGAGACCCAGTACTTC.

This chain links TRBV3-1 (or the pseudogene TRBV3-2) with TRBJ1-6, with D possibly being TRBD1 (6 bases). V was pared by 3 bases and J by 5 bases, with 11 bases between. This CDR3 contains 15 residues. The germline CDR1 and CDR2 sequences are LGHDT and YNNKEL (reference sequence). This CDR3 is CASSQGGADNSPLHF. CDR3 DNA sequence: TGTGCCAGCAGCCAGGGGGGGGCTGATAATTCACCCCTCCACTTT.

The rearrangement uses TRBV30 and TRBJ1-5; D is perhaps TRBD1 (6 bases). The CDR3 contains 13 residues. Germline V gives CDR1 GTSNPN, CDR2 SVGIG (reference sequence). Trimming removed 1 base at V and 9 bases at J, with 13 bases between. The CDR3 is CAWSEGDPGPQHF. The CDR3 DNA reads TGTGCCTGGAGTGAGGGGGACCCCGGGCCCCAGCATTTT.

The CDR3: CASSFLAAPLHF. CDR3 nucleotides: TGTGCCAGCAGCTTTTTGGCAGCACCCCTCCACTTT. V and J are TRBV5-8 and TRBJ1-6; D is unresolved. Germline CDR1 SGHTS, CDR2 YDEGEE. The CDR3 contains 12 residues. The V and J ends lost 2 bases and 11 bases respectively, with 8 bases between them.

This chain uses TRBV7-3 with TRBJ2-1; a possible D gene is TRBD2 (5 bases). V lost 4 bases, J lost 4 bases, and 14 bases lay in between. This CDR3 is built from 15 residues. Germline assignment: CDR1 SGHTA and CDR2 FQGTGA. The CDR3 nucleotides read TGTGCCAGCAGCTCTCGAGGGTTCCGTTACAATGAGCAGTTCTTC. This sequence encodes CASSSRGFRYNEQFF.

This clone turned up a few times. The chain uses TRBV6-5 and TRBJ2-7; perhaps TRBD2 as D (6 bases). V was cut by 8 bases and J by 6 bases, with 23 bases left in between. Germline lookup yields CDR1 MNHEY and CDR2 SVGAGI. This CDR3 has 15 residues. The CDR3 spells CASSVYGAGRGEQYF. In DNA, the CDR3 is TGTGCCAGCTCGGTCTACGGCGCGGGACGAGGCGAGCAGTACTTC.

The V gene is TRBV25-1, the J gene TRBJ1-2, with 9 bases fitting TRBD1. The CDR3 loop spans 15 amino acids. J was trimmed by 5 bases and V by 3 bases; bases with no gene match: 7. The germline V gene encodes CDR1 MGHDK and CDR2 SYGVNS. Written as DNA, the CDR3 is TGTGCCAGCAGTGAGGGTAACAGGGGGCGGTATGGCTACACCTTC. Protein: CASSEGNRGRYGYTF.

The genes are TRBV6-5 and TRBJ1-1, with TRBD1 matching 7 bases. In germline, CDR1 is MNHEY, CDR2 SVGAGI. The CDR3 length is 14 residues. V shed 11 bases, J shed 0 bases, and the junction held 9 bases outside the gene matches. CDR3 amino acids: CAARQGLVNTEAFF. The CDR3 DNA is TGTGCCGCAAGACAGGGTCTGGTGAACACTGAAGCTTTCTTT.

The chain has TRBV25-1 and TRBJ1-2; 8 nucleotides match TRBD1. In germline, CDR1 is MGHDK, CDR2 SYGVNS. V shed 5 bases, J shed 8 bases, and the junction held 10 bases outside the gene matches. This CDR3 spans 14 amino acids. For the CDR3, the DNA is TGTGCCAGCAGTAAAGATCAGGGGGCGCGGGGCTACACCTTC. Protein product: CASSKDQGARGYTF.

Written as DNA, the CDR3 is TGTGCCACAAACAGGGGGCCCCGTCGGGAGACCCAGTACTTC. Amino acids: CATNRGPRRETQYF. The chain has TRBV6-5 and TRBJ2-5; 9 bases are a match to TRBD1. Germline loops: CDR1 MNHEY, CDR2 SVGAGI. This CDR3 spans 14 amino acids. With V trimmed by 10 bases and J by 5 bases, 11 bases remained unmatched.

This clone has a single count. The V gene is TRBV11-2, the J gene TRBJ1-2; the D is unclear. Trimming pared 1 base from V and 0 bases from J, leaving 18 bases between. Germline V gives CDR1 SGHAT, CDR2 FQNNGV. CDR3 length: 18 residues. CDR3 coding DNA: TGTGCCAGCAGCTTAGCCCCTTTAGCTTGGTCTACTAACTATGGCTACACCTTC. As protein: CASSLAPLAWSTNYGYTF.

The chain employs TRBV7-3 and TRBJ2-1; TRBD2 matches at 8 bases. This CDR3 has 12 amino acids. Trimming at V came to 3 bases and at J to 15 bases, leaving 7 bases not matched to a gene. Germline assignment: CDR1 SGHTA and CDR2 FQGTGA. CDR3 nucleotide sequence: TGTGCCAGCAGCTTTACCGGGGGGGCCCTGTTCTTC. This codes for CASSFTGGALFF. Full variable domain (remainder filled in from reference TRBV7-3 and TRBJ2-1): GAGVSQTPSNKVTEKGKYVELRCDPISGHTALYWYRQSLGQGPEFLIYFQGTGAADDSGLPNDRFFAVRPEGSVSTLKIQRTERGDSAVYLCASSFTGGALFFGPGTRLTVL.

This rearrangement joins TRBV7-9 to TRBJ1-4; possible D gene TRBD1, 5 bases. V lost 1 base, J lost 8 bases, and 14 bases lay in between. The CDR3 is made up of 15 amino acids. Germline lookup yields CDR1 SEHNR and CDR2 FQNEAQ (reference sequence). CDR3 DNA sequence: TGTGCCAGCAGCTTAGTTCCGGGGGTGAGGGAAAAACTGTTTTTT. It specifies CASSLVPGVREKLFF.

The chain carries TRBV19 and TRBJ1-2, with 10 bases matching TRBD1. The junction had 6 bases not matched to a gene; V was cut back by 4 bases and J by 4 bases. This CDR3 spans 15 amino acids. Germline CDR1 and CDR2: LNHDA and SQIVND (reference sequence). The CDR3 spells CASSKETGGSYGYTF. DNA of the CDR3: TGTGCCAGTAGTAAAGAGACAGGGGGCAGCTATGGCTACACCTTC.

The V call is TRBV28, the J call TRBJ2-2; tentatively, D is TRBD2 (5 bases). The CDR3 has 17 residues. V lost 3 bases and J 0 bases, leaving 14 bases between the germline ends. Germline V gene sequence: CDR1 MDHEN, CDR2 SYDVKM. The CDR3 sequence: CASSFIYLGANTGELFF. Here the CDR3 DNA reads TGTGCCAGCAGTTTTATCTACTTGGGAGCGAACACCGGGGAGCTGTTTTTT.

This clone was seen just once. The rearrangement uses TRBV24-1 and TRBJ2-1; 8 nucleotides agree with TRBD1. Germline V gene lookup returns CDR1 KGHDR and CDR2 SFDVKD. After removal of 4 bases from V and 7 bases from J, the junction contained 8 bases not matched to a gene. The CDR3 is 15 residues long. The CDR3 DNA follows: TGTGCCACCAGTGACCCGGGACAGGTCAGTAATGAGCAGTTCTTC. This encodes CATSDPGQVSNEQFF.

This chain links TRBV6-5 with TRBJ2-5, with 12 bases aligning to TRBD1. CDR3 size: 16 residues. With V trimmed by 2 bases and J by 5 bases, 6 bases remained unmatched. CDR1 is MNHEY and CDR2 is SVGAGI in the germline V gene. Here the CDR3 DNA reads TGTGCCAGCAGTTACCGGGACAGGGGGCGAGGGGAGACCCAGTACTTC. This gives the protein CASSYRDRGRGETQYF.

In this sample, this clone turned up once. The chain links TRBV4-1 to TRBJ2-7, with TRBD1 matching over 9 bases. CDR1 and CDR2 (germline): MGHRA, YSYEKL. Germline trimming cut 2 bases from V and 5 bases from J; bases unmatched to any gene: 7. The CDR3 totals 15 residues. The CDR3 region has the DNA TGCGCCAGCAGCCAACTCGGGACAGGGCCACACGAGCAGTACTTC. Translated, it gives CASSQLGTGPHEQYF.

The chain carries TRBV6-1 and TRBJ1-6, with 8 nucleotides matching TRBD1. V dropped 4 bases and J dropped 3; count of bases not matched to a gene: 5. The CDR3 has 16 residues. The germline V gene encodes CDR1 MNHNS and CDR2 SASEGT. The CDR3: CASSGIDRGYNSPLHF. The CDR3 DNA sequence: TGTGCCAGCAGTGGAATCGACAGGGGCTATAATTCACCCCTCCACTTT.

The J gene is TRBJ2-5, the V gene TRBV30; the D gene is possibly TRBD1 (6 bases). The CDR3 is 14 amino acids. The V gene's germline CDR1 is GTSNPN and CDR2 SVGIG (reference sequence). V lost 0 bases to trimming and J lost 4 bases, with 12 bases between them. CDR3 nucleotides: TGTGCCTGGAGTGTAGTAGAACAGGGAGAGACCCAGTACTTC. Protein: CAWSVVEQGETQYF.

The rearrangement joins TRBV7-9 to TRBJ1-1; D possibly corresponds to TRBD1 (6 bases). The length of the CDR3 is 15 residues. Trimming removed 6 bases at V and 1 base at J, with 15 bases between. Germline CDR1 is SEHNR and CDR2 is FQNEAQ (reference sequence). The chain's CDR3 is CASRSSTGENTEAFF. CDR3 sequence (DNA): TGTGCCAGCAGATCCTCGACAGGAGAGAACACTGAAGCTTTCTTT. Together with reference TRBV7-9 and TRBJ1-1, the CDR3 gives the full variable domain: DTGVSQNPRHKITKRGQNVTFRCDPISEHNRLYWYRQTLGQGPEFLTYFQNEAQLEKSRLLSDRFSAERPKGSFSTLEIQRTEQGDSAMYLCASRSSTGENTEAFFGQGTRLTVV.

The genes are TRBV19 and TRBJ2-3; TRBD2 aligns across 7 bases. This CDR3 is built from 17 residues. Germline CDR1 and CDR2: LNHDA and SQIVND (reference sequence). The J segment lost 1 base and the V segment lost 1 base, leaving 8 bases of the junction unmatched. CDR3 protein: CASSIVLGRGGTDTQYF. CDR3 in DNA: TGTGCCAGTAGTATAGTGCTAGGCCGGGGGGGCACAGATACGCAGTATTTT.

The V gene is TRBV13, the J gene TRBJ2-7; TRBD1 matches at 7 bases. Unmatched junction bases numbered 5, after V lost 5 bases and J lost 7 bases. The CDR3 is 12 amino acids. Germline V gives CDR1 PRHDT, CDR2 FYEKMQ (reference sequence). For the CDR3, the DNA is TGTGCCAGCAGCCGGGACAGTGGGGAGCAGTACTTC. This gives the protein CASSRDSGEQYF.

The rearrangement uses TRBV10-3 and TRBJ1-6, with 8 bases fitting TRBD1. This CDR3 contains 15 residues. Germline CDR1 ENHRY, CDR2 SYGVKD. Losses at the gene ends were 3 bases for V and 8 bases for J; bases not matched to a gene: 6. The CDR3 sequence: CAISELDREDSPLHF. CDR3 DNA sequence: TGTGCCATCAGTGAATTGGACAGGGAAGATTCACCCCTCCACTTT.

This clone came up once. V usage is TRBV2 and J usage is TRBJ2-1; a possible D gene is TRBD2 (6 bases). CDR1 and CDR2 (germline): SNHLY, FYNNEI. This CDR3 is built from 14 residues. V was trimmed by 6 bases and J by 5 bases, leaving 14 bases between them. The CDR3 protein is CASSPNRGNNEQFF. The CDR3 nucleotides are TGTGCCAGCAGCCCCAATCGGGGGAACAATGAGCAGTTCTTC. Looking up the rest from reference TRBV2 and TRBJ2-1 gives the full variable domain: EPEVTQTPSHQVTQMGQEVILRCVPISNHLYFYWYRQILGQKVEFLVSFYNNEISEKSEIFDDQFSVERPDGSNFTLKIRSTKLEDSAMYFCASSPNRGNNEQFFGPGTRLTVL.

CDR3 amino acids: CASSSDRTYGYTF. The CDR3 DNA is TGCGCCAGCAGCTCTGACAGGACCTATGGCTACACCTTC. V and J are TRBV5-1 and TRBJ1-2, with a possible D match to TRBD1 (6 bases). There are 13 residues in the CDR3. Germline V gene sequence: CDR1 SGHRS, CDR2 YFSETQ. Trimming took off 3 bases at V and 4 bases at J, with 10 bases between the two ends.

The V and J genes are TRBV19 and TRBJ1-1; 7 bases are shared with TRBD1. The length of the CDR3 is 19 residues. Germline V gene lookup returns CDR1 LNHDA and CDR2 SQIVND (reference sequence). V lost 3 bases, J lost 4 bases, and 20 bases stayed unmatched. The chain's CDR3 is CASSIRDRALTFGGTEAFF. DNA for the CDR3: TGTGCCAGTAGTATTAGAGACAGGGCCCTAACTTTTGGCGGCACTGAAGCTTTCTTT.

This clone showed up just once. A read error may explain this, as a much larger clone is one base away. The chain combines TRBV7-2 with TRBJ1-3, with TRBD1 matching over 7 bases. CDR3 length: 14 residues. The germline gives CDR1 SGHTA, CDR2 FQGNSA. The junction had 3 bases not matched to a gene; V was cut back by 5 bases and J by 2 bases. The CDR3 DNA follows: TGTGCCAGCAGCCTCGGGACAGCTGGAAACACCATATATTTT. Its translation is CASSLGTAGNTIYF.